A selection of T cell receptor beta chains follows, all from one sample in a study of cytomegalovirus exposure and HLA in healthy donors. The assay was immunoSEQ multiplex PCR, and TCRdb's table has in-frame clones only and misses some. The table lists 170,000 or so clones, roughly 80% of them singletons. Sequencing was performed on PBMCs. The source is a boy under 18 in good health and CMV-seronegative. The CDR3 runs from the conserved cysteine through the conserved F or W. The order of the fields is V gene, CDR3 protein.

v_call: TRBV6-5
cdr3_aa: CASSYGEGRQETQYF

v_call: TRBV7-8
cdr3_aa: CASSLSQGNEQFF

v_call: TRBV9
cdr3_aa: CASSSAGGNQPQHF

v_call: TRBV27
cdr3_aa: CASSAVAGGVYTQYF

v_call: TRBV5-1
cdr3_aa: CASSRDRSNTEAFF

v_call: TRBV7-2
cdr3_aa: CASSLSGTQNNEQFF

v_call: TRBV7-6
cdr3_aa: CAISSLAFGSPSPSEQYF

v_call: TRBV5-4
cdr3_aa: CASSSLDTGTEAFF

v_call: TRBV7-2
cdr3_aa: CASSYQGGRIGETQYF

v_call: TRBV30
cdr3_aa: CASAGRSNYGYTF

v_call: TRBV9
cdr3_aa: CASSVRPRDTSTDTQYF